Sequencing of this TCR beta chain was carried out in a study of blood T cells in healthy people across ages. Each sample yielded at least 6 micrograms of PBMC total RNA. The germline V gene has CDR1 SGHTA and CDR2 FQGNSA. Trimming took 4 bases from V and 13 from J, leaving 25 bases between them. CDR3 length equals 15 residues. Combining a sample-barcoded 5' primer with a J-beta primer mix, a second PCR ran for about 6 to 12 cycles. TCRdb re-called the 5' RACE reads with MiXCR, one entry per CDR3 protein. There are roughly 2 million distinct CDR3 sequences in the sample; approximately 50% occur only once, and less than 2.5% lies in the top ten.

This sequence originates from a woman between 40 and 55 years old in good health. The chain couples TRBV7-2 to TRBJ2-5; D might be TRBD1 (6 bases). Sample: blood. Here the CDR3 DNA reads TGTGCCAGCAGCTCACTGGGGGCGGCCAAAAACATTCGGTACTTC. It yields the protein CASSSLGAAKNIRYF. Full variable domain (rest looked up from reference TRBV7-2 and TRBJ2-5): GAGVSQSPSNKVTEKGKDVELRCDPISGHTALYWYRQSLGQGLEFLIYFQGNSAPDKSGLPSDRFSAERTGGSVSTLTIQRTQQEDSAVYLCASSSLGAAKNIRYFGPGTRLLVL.